Below, 27 T cell receptor beta chains from the same sample are listed, as sequenced in a study of T cell repertoires in ileal Crohn's disease. Using immunoSEQ multiplex PCR, the repertoire was profiled, and TCRdb retains in-frame clones only, with some absent. The sample has several thousand clones; roughly 96% are singletons. The sample consisted of ileal tissue. These TCRs come from an adult with Crohn's disease.

This chain connects TRBV5-1 to TRBJ2-1; 11 bases match TRBD1. Looked up from germline, CDR1 is SGHRS and CDR2 is YFSETQ. J was trimmed by 8 bases and V by 4 bases; bases with no gene match: 17. CDR3 length equals 18 residues. The DNA for the CDR3 is TGCGCCAGCAGCAAAGGGACAGGGGGACTAGCAGGCCTGGATGAGCAGTTCTTC. This gives the protein CASSKGTGGLAGLDEQFF.

The chain joins TRBV9 to TRBJ1-1, with no clear D. The CDR3 loop spans 15 amino acids. In germline, CDR1 is SGDLS, CDR2 YYNGEE. V was cut by 2 bases and J by 0 bases, with 11 bases left in between. This CDR3 is CASSVGQQMNTEAFF. The CDR3 DNA follows: TGTGCCAGCAGCGTGGGCCAGCAAATGAACACTGAAGCTTTCTTT.

V gene TRBV6-5 combines with J gene TRBJ2-1; 8 positions match TRBD2. Trimming removed 8 bases from V and 6 bases from J; junction bases left unmatched: 9. The CDR3 is 14 residues long. Germline-derived CDR1 and CDR2 are MNHEY and SVGAGI. In nucleotides, the CDR3 is TGTGCCAGCCTTAAGAGCGGGGGTACCAATGAGCAGTTCTTC. This gives the protein CASLKSGGTNEQFF.

V and J are TRBV5-1 and TRBJ2-2, with D possibly matching TRBD1 (5 bases). The CDR3 spans 15 residues. Trimming took 0 bases from V and 6 from J, leaving 12 bases between them. The germline V gene has CDR1 SGHRS and CDR2 YFSETQ. The CDR3 DNA reads as TGCGCCAGCAGCTTGGAAGGGGTAGGGGCCGGGGAGCTGTTTTTT. It specifies CASSLEGVGAGELFF.

This chain links TRBV15 with TRBJ2-1, with 9 bases lining up with TRBD2. CDR3 length: 16 residues. J gave up 3 bases and V 0 bases, and 3 bases lay outside the gene matches. Germline values: CDR1 LNHNV, CDR2 YYDKDF (reference sequence). CDR3 nucleotide sequence: TGTGCCACCAGCAGAGACAGAGCGGGGGGCTACAATGAGCAGTTCTTC. It is translated as CATSRDRAGGYNEQFF.

This chain connects TRBV15 to TRBJ1-6, with a weak D call TRBD1 (5 bases). V was cut by 5 bases and J by 0 bases, with 20 bases left in between. CDR3 length: 19 amino acids. Germline V gives CDR1 LNHNV, CDR2 YYDKDF (reference sequence). The CDR3 is CATSHGRAGTSSYNSPLHF. CDR3 in DNA: TGTGCCACCAGCCACGGGAGGGCAGGGACGAGCTCCTATAATTCACCCCTCCACTTT.

The V and J genes are TRBV5-6 and TRBJ2-2; tentative D call: TRBD1 (6 bases). Germline V gene data show CDR1 as SGHDT and CDR2 as YYEEEE. The CDR3 sequence is 16 residues long. The germline V and J ends were trimmed by 6 bases and 4 bases, with 19 bases remaining between them. The CDR3 coding sequence is TGTGCCAGCATATTGGCAGGGGTTCAGGTCACCGGGGAGCTGTTTTTT. Its protein product is CASILAGVQVTGELFF.

The V gene is TRBV4-1, the J gene TRBJ2-2, with 9 bases aligning to TRBD1. CDR1 is MGHRA, CDR2 YSYEKL, per germline. The CDR3 runs to 16 residues. The V gene end was trimmed by 5 bases and the J gene end by 1 base; junction bases not matched to a gene: 5. CDR3 sequence reads: CASSTGQGMNTGELFF. In DNA, the CDR3 is TGCGCCAGCAGCACCGGACAGGGGATGAACACCGGGGAGCTGTTTTTT.

The chain is built from TRBV11-1 and TRBJ1-2; 7 positions agree with TRBD1. The germline gives CDR1 SGHAT, CDR2 FQDESV (reference sequence). J gave up 4 bases and V 2 bases, and 4 bases lay outside the gene matches. This CDR3 has 14 amino acids. The CDR3 region is CASSLRGQSYGYTF. The CDR3 nucleotides are TGTGCCAGCAGCTTACGGGGACAGAGCTATGGCTACACCTTC.

J is TRBJ2-3 and V is TRBV7-6; 8 nucleotides align to TRBD1. The germline V gene encodes CDR1 SGHVS and CDR2 FNYEAQ. The V segment lost 4 bases and the J segment 0 bases; nucleotides outside the gene matches: 12. The CDR3 contains 18 residues. The CDR3 sequence is CASSSGQGYGFSTDTQYF. The CDR3 coding sequence is TGTGCCAGCAGCTCCGGACAGGGATACGGATTTAGCACAGATACGCAGTATTTT.

V usage is TRBV27 and J usage is TRBJ2-7; no clear D. The CDR3 contains 15 residues. V was clipped by 2 bases and J by 0 bases, with 11 bases between them. Looked up from germline, CDR1 is MNHEY and CDR2 is SMNVEV (reference sequence). The CDR3 spells CASSLRVQSSYEQYF. The CDR3 region has the DNA TGTGCCAGCAGTTTACGGGTCCAGAGCTCCTACGAGCAGTACTTC.

This rearrangement joins TRBV9 to TRBJ2-3; 7 bases align to TRBD2. CDR1 is SGDLS, CDR2 YYNGEE, per germline. V lost 0 bases to trimming and J lost 2 bases; unmatched junction nucleotides: 12. The CDR3 has 18 residues. This chain's CDR3 is CASSVALAGEKITDTQYF. The DNA of the CDR3 is TGTGCCAGCAGCGTAGCATTGGCGGGGGAGAAAATCACAGATACGCAGTATTTT. Full variable domain (missing parts from reference TRBV9 and TRBJ2-3): DSGVTQTPKHLITATGQRVTLRCSPRSGDLSVYWYQQSLDQGLQFLIQYYNGEERAKGNILERFSAQQFPDLHSELNLSSLELGDSALYFCASSVALAGEKITDTQYFGPGTRLTVL.

The chain combines TRBV10-3 with TRBJ2-3; D is possibly TRBD1 (5 bases). The germline V and J ends were trimmed by 4 bases and 0 bases, with 11 bases remaining between them. CDR3 size: 15 residues. Germline V gives CDR1 ENHRY, CDR2 SYGVKD. Here the CDR3 DNA reads TGTGCCATCAGTGCGGACACCTCTAGCACAGATACGCAGTATTTT. Its protein product is CAISADTSSTDTQYF.

The chain couples TRBV9 to TRBJ1-4, with TRBD1 matching over 12 bases. This CDR3 has 17 amino acids. Trimming cost V 4 bases and J 4 bases; bases outside gene matches: 8. The germline CDR1 and CDR2 sequences are SGDLS and YYNGEE. This CDR3 is CASSPRGQGAYNEKLFF. In DNA form, the CDR3 reads TGTGCCAGCAGCCCGAGGGGACAGGGGGCTTATAATGAAAAACTGTTTTTT.

The rearrangement links TRBV10-3 to TRBJ2-5, with TRBD1 as a possible D gene (5 bases). The V and J ends lost 6 bases and 3 bases respectively, with 11 bases between them. This CDR3 region has 13 residues. CDR1 and CDR2 (germline): ENHRY, SYGVKD. The DNA of the CDR3 is TGTGCCATCAGGTCCAGGGTCGAAGAGACCCAGTACTTC. The encoded protein is CAIRSRVEETQYF.

The chain links TRBV28 to TRBJ1-6; D not certain. The germline gives CDR1 MDHEN, CDR2 SYDVKM. Trimming cost V 7 bases and J 0 bases, with 7 bases left between them. The CDR3 totals 14 residues. The CDR3 nucleotides read TGTGCCAGCACCTTAGTCTCCTATAATTCACCCCTCCACTTT. It translates to CASTLVSYNSPLHF.

The V call is TRBV30, the J call TRBJ2-7, with TRBD1 matching over 7 bases. V gave up 2 bases and J gave up 1 base; unmatched junction bases: 2. This CDR3 is 13 amino acids long. The germline V gene encodes CDR1 GTSNPN and CDR2 SVGIG (reference sequence). CDR3 nucleotide sequence: TGTGCCTGGAGTAACAGGGGATCCTACGAGCAGTACTTC. Encoded protein: CAWSNRGSYEQYF.

The genes are TRBV7-8 and TRBJ1-5; 7 bases map to TRBD1. Germline loops: CDR1 SGHVS, CDR2 FQNEAQ. V lost 0 bases to trimming and J lost 7 bases; unmatched junction nucleotides: 6. The CDR3 runs to 15 residues. For the CDR3, the DNA is TGTGCCAGCAGCTTAGCAGGGGGCCTCAGCCAGCCCCAGCATTTT. As protein: CASSLAGGLSQPQHF.

The rearrangement joins TRBV6-5 to TRBJ2-7; D possibly corresponds to TRBD1 (5 bases). Germline assignment: CDR1 MNHEY and CDR2 SVGAGI. The CDR3 contains 14 residues. The V end was cut by 7 bases, the J end by 3 bases, with 16 bases between. Here the CDR3 DNA reads TGTGCCAGCAAAATGGGGCAGGGTATCTACGAGCAGTACTTC. Protein: CASKMGQGIYEQYF.

This clone is a singleton in its sample. CDR3 sequence (DNA): TGCGCCAGCAGCTTGGAGGGGATGGGTAACTATGGCTACACCTTC. Translating it yields CASSLEGMGNYGYTF. The chain is built from TRBV5-1 and TRBJ1-2, with D perhaps TRBD1 (5 bases). Trimming cost V 0 bases and J 1 base, with 10 bases left between them. Germline V CDR1 and CDR2: SGHRS, YFSETQ. The CDR3 consists of 15 residues.

This clone was seen only once. The V gene is TRBV6-5, the J gene TRBJ2-1; maybe TRBD1 (6 bases). The CDR3 consists of 14 residues. Trimming pared 5 bases from V and 10 bases from J, leaving 18 bases between. Germline CDR1 and CDR2: MNHEY and SVGAGI. CDR3 DNA: TGTGCCAGCAGTGACCTTCCGGGACAAGGAGAGCAGTTCTTC. This codes for CASSDLPGQGEQFF.

The chain has TRBV14 and TRBJ2-7; D ambiguous. The CDR3 is 15 amino acids. V shed 1 base and J shed 4 bases, with 14 bases lying between them. Per the germline V gene, CDR1 is SGHDN and CDR2 is FVKESK. CDR3 bases: TGTGCCAGCAGCCAAGGCCCCCCGACATTTTACGAGCAGTACTTC. Translation: CASSQGPPTFYEQYF.

This chain uses TRBV7-2 with TRBJ1-2; the match to TRBD1 covers 7 bases. Germline V lookup: CDR1 SGHTA, CDR2 FQGNSA. The V gene end was trimmed by 5 bases and the J gene end by 7 bases; junction bases not matched to a gene: 4. CDR3 length: 12 residues. The CDR3 region has the DNA TGTGCCAGCAGCACAAACAGGGGTGGCTACACCTTC. This codes for CASSTNRGGYTF.

CDR3 in amino acids: CASRGYWTEANYGYTF. The CDR3 DNA follows: TGTGCCAGCAGAGGGTATTGGACTGAAGCTAACTATGGCTACACCTTC. The chain couples TRBV6-8 to TRBJ1-2; D unresolved. Germline values: CDR1 MNHGY, CDR2 SAAAGT. The ends were cut back, 6 bases at V and 0 bases at J, with 17 bases in the middle. CDR3 length: 16 amino acids.

This clone was counted once. The chain recombines TRBV28 with TRBJ1-1; no definite D call. Trimming removed 1 base from V and 8 bases from J, with 23 bases in between. The CDR3 runs 17 residues. Germline V lookup: CDR1 MDHEN, CDR2 SYDVKM. The CDR3: CASSLLVRVPSGEEAFF. CDR3 coding DNA: TGTGCCAGCAGTTTATTGGTCCGGGTTCCCTCCGGGGAAGAAGCTTTCTTT.

The chain has TRBV7-9 and TRBJ2-2, with D possibly being TRBD1 (6 bases). The V end lost 2 bases, the J end lost 7 bases, and 8 bases lay between the germline ends. The CDR3 loop spans 13 amino acids. The germline V gene encodes CDR1 SEHNR and CDR2 FQNEAQ (reference sequence). DNA of the CDR3: TGTGCCAGCAGCTTACTAGGGGGCGGGGAGCTGTTTTTT. This codes for CASSLLGGGELFF.

This clone was observed once. The rearrangement uses TRBV5-1 and TRBJ2-1; the match to TRBD2 covers 9 bases. This CDR3 is built from 17 residues. Germline lookup yields CDR1 SGHRS and CDR2 YFSETQ. V gave up 2 bases and J gave up 5 bases; unmatched junction bases: 11. The CDR3 here is CASSFLGGVAGDNEQFF. The CDR3, as DNA: TGCGCCAGCAGCTTTTTGGGAGGGGTAGCGGGGGACAATGAGCAGTTCTTC. Filled out from reference TRBV5-1 and TRBJ2-1, the complete variable domain reads KAGVTQTPRYLIKTRGQQVTLSCSPISGHRSVSWYQQTPGQGLQFLFEYFSETQRNKGNFPGRFSGRQFSNSRSEMNVSTLELGDSALYLCASSFLGGVAGDNEQFFGPGTRLTVL.